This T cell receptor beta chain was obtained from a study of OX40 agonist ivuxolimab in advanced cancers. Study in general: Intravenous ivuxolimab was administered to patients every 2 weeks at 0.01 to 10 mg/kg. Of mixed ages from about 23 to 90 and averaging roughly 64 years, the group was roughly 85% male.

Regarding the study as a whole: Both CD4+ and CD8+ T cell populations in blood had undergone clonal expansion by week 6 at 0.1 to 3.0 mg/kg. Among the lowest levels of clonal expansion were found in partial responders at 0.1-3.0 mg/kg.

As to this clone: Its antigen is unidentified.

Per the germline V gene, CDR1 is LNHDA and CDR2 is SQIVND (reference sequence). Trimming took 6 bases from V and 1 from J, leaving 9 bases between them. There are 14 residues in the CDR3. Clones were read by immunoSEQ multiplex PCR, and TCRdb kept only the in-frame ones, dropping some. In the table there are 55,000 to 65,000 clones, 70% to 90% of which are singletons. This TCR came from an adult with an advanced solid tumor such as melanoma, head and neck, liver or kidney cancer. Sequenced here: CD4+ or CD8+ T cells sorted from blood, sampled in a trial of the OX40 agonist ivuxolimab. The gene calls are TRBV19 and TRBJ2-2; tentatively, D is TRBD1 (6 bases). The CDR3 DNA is TGTGCCAGTAGGGGGGCCGTGAACACCGGGGAGCTGTTTTTT. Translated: CASRGAVNTGELFF.